The 7 T cell receptor beta chains reported below all come from one sample, sequenced in a study of beta chain features in type 1 diabetes. Sequencing targeted expressed TCRB transcripts, as all isolated RNA had been reverse transcribed. TCRdb keeps only in-frame clones here, not all; method: immunoSEQ multiplex PCR. The repertoire holds some 270,000 clones, with 7% to 9% as singletons. Sample: central memory CD4+ T cells from blood. Every receptor here comes from a woman aged 18-35 years in good health.

V and J are TRBV29-1 and TRBJ1-1; D is uncertain. Per germline, CDR1 SQVTM and CDR2 ANQGSEA. This CDR3 contains 13 residues. The V and J ends lost 3 bases and 1 base respectively, with 9 bases between them. This chain's CDR3 is CSVDPYTNTEAFF. CDR3 sequence (DNA): TGCAGCGTTGACCCATATACGAACACTGAAGCTTTCTTT.

This clone was seen many times. The chain couples TRBV11-2 to TRBJ1-2; weak D call: TRBD1 (5 bases). Trimming stripped 4 bases from V and 4 bases from J, with 16 bases between. Germline V gene lookup returns CDR1 SGHAT and CDR2 FQNNGV. The CDR3 runs 15 residues. CDR3 bases: TGTGCCAGCAGCTCGCTGTGGCGGGGCAGCTATGGCTACACCTTC. Amino acid sequence: CASSSLWRGSYGYTF.

Details on this clone: At the DNA level, this CDR3 is encoded by other sequences in the same sample as well. This chain links TRBV27 with TRBJ2-1; D gene uncertain. The V gene's germline CDR1 is MNHEY and CDR2 SMNVEV (reference sequence). The CDR3 totals 13 residues. Trimming removed 2 bases at V and 4 bases at J, with 6 bases between. Here the CDR3 DNA reads TGTGCCAGCAGTTTAAACCGATACAATGAGCAGTTCTTC. This translates into CASSLNRYNEQFF.

This clone has more than one count but fewer than ten. The chain carries TRBV6-6 and TRBJ2-3; TRBD2 matches 9 bases. This CDR3 region has 16 residues. J lost 2 bases, V lost 6 bases, and 9 bases had no gene match. Per the germline V gene, CDR1 is MNHNY and CDR2 is SVGAGI (reference sequence). The CDR3 spells CASRWAAGGTTDTQYF. In DNA, the CDR3 is TGTGCCAGCAGATGGGCGGCGGGGGGGACCACAGATACGCAGTATTTT.

By its share, this clone is medium-sized (0.01 to 0.1%). J is TRBJ2-1 and V is TRBV14; TRBD2 aligns across 12 bases. Germline trimming cut 2 bases from V and 10 bases from J; bases unmatched to any gene: 6. Looked up from germline, CDR1 is SGHDN and CDR2 is FVKESK. The CDR3 has 15 residues. The CDR3 bases are TGTGCCAGCAGCCAACTGACTAGCGGGAGAGGGGAGCAGTTCTTC. This sequence encodes CASSQLTSGRGEQFF.

In this sample, this clone turned up many times. This chain joins TRBV7-9 and TRBJ1-1; D is unresolved. The CDR3 totals 11 residues. Trimming removed 5 bases from V and 11 bases from J, with 12 bases in between. CDR1 is SEHNR and CDR2 is FQNEAQ in the germline V gene (reference sequence). The CDR3 reads CASSQREDAFF. The CDR3 DNA reads TGTGCCAGCAGCCAGAGAGAAGACGCTTTCTTT.

In its sample, this clone was seen a few times. The J gene is TRBJ2-1, the V gene TRBV2; D is undetermined. The V end was cut by 6 bases, the J end by 4 bases, with 13 bases between. The CDR3 extends over 14 amino acids. CDR1 is SNHLY, CDR2 FYNNEI, per germline. In DNA form, the CDR3 reads TGTGCCAGCAGGGGTCGGACCGGGTACAATGAGCAGTTCTTC. Protein sequence: CASRGRTGYNEQFF.